A single sample is the source of the 31 T cell receptor beta chains below, sequenced in a study of shared clonotypes between healthy human individuals. TCRdb keeps only in-frame clones here, not all; method: immunoSEQ multiplex PCR. The data contain around 330,000 clones, approximately 74% of them singletons. Sample: memory CD4+ T cells sorted from blood. Described subset: CD45RA-negative fraction. The receptors derive from a man aged 25-45 years in good health.

The chain uses TRBV4-2 and TRBJ2-7; D possibly uses TRBD1 or TRBD2 (5 bases each). Germline assignment: CDR1 LGHNA and CDR2 YNFKEQ. With 2 bases removed from V and 1 base from J, the gap between germline ends came to 9 bases. CDR3 size: 14 residues. CDR3 residues: CASSQWGPSYEQYF. The DNA for the CDR3 is TGTGCCAGCAGCCAATGGGGACCGTCCTACGAGCAGTACTTC.

This clone was counted ten times or more. V and J are TRBV21-1 and TRBJ1-5; the listed D gene, TRBD1, was not tested against the DNA. TRBV21-1 is termed a pseudogene. The CDR3 has 17 residues. As DNA, the CDR3 is TGTGCCAGCAGCAAAAATGGGACAGGTAGGAGCAATCAGCCCCAGCATTTT. Translated, it gives CASSKNGTGRSNQPQHF.

This clone was observed a handful of times. The chain links TRBV5-4 to TRBJ2-1, with 11 bases aligning to TRBD2. J lost 0 bases, V lost 4 bases, and 6 bases had no gene match. Germline-derived CDR1 and CDR2 are SGHNT and YYREEE (reference sequence). This CDR3 is built from 17 residues. CDR3 loop: CASSGSGRGSSYNEQFF. CDR3 sequence (DNA): TGTGCCAGCAGCGGTAGCGGGAGGGGCAGCTCCTACAATGAGCAGTTCTTC.

In this sample, this clone turned up many times. V is TRBV5-4 and J is TRBJ2-1; D might be TRBD2 (6 bases). CDR1 and CDR2 from the germline V gene are SGHNT and YYREEE (reference sequence). This CDR3 spans 13 amino acids. The ends were cut back, 0 bases at V and 15 bases at J, with 16 bases in the middle. Written as DNA, the CDR3 is TGTGCCAGCAGCTTGGGGGACCGGGACTTACCGTTCTTC. Its protein product is CASSLGDRDLPFF. The complete variable domain, with remaining parts taken from reference TRBV5-4 and TRBJ2-1, reads ETGVTQSPTHLIKTRGQQVTLRCSSQSGHNTVSWYQQALGQGPQFIFQYYREEENGRGNFPPRFSGLQFPNYSSELNVNALELDDSALYLCASSLGDRDLPFFGPGTRLTVL.

The J gene is TRBJ2-7, the V gene TRBV7-2, with 7 bases fitting TRBD2. The CDR3 sequence is 16 residues long. The J segment lost 7 bases and the V segment lost 3 bases, leaving 15 bases of the junction unmatched. Germline V gene sequence: CDR1 SGHTA, CDR2 FQGNSA. The CDR3 reads CASSFSRLAAPREQYF. In DNA form, the CDR3 reads TGTGCCAGCAGCTTTTCTCGACTAGCCGCTCCTAGAGAGCAGTACTTC. The full variable domain, rest sourced from reference TRBV7-2 and TRBJ2-7, is GAGVSQSPSNKVTEKGKDVELRCDPISGHTALYWYRQSLGQGLEFLIYFQGNSAPDKSGLPSDRFSAERTGGSVSTLTIQRTQQEDSAVYLCASSFSRLAAPREQYFGPGTRLTVT.

V usage is TRBV28 and J usage is TRBJ1-5; weak D call: TRBD1 (6 bases). V lost 3 bases to trimming and J lost 0 bases, with 15 bases between them. This CDR3 contains 17 residues. Germline-derived CDR1 and CDR2 are MDHEN and SYDVKM. CDR3 sequence (DNA): TGTGCCAGCAGTTTGAGTGACAGGTTTTATAGCAATCAGCCCCAGCATTTT. Amino acids: CASSLSDRFYSNQPQHF.

This chain links TRBV2 with TRBJ1-2, with 10 positions matching TRBD1. J lost 7 bases, V lost 7 bases, and 9 bases had no gene match. CDR1 is SNHLY and CDR2 is FYNNEI in the germline V gene. CDR3 length equals 14 residues. The CDR3 sequence is CASNTGQGVGGYTF. The CDR3 nucleotides read TGTGCCAGCAATACCGGACAGGGGGTCGGTGGCTACACCTTC.

The V call is TRBV5-1, the J call TRBJ2-2; the D is unclear. The CDR3 has 12 residues. CDR1 is SGHRS, CDR2 YFSETQ, per germline. V lost 5 bases, J lost 6 bases, and 8 bases lay in between. The CDR3: CASRTDAGELFF. CDR3 DNA: TGCGCCAGCAGAACAGACGCCGGGGAGCTGTTTTTT.

As to this clone: Within the sample, other DNA sequences also encode this same CDR3. The chain uses TRBV7-2 and TRBJ2-7, with 8 bases lining up with TRBD1. CDR1 is SGHTA, CDR2 FQGNSA, per germline. V shed 6 bases, J shed 6 bases, and the junction held 7 bases outside the gene matches. This CDR3 has 13 amino acids. The CDR3 region has the DNA TGTGCCAGCAGTCTTGGACAGGGAGGCGAGCAGTACTTC. Amino acid sequence: CASSLGQGGEQYF.

As to this clone: Other DNA sequences from this sample encode an identical CDR3 as well. The chain combines TRBV5-1 with TRBJ2-1; D not certain. The CDR3 has 15 residues. The germline V gene encodes CDR1 SGHRS and CDR2 YFSETQ. Trimming cost V 0 bases and J 0 bases, with 7 bases left between them. CDR3 amino acids: CASSLAQNSYNEQFF. The CDR3 DNA sequence: TGCGCCAGCAGCTTGGCGCAGAACTCCTACAATGAGCAGTTCTTC. The entire variable domain, with the rest obtained from reference TRBV5-1 and TRBJ2-1, is as follows: KAGVTQTPRYLIKTRGQQVTLSCSPISGHRSVSWYQQTPGQGLQFLFEYFSETQRNKGNFPGRFSGRQFSNSRSEMNVSTLELGDSALYLCASSLAQNSYNEQFFGPGTRLTVL.

This clone was counted a few times. The chain employs TRBV29-1 and TRBJ2-7; 10 bases line up with TRBD2. The V segment lost 3 bases and the J segment 0 bases; nucleotides outside the gene matches: 5. Germline assignment: CDR1 SQVTM and CDR2 ANQGSEA. There are 15 residues in the CDR3. The DNA for the CDR3 is TGCAGCGTTGACGGACTAGCGGACAACTCCTACGAGCAGTACTTC. It translates to CSVDGLADNSYEQYF.

This rearrangement joins TRBV5-1 to TRBJ1-1; TRBD1 agrees at 9 bases. Trimming took 2 bases from V and 1 from J; bases not matched to a gene: 3. The germline V gene encodes CDR1 SGHRS and CDR2 YFSETQ. The CDR3 runs to 15 residues. The CDR3 DNA sequence: TGCGCCAGCAGCTTTACAGGGGGCGCGAACACTGAAGCTTTCTTT. It is translated as CASSFTGGANTEAFF. The full variable domain, its missing parts supplied by reference TRBV5-1 and TRBJ1-1, is KAGVTQTPRYLIKTRGQQVTLSCSPISGHRSVSWYQQTPGQGLQFLFEYFSETQRNKGNFPGRFSGRQFSNSRSEMNVSTLELGDSALYLCASSFTGGANTEAFFGQGTRLTVV.

This clone came up once. V is TRBV7-2 and J is TRBJ2-1; TRBD2 matches at 8 bases. This CDR3 has 15 amino acids. The germline CDR1 and CDR2 sequences are SGHTA and FQGNSA. Trimming cost V 5 bases and J 4 bases; bases outside gene matches: 7. The CDR3 protein is CASSQDGGGYNEQFF. The DNA for the CDR3 is TGTGCCAGCAGCCAAGACGGCGGGGGGTACAATGAGCAGTTCTTC.

This rearrangement joins TRBV19 to TRBJ1-5, with 12 bases identical to TRBD1. Germline values: CDR1 LNHDA, CDR2 SQIVND (reference sequence). CDR3 size: 15 residues. Trimming cost V 5 bases and J 7 bases; bases outside gene matches: 6. The CDR3 here is CASSRGTGGGQPQHF. DNA for the CDR3: TGTGCCAGTAGTCGAGGGACAGGGGGCGGGCAGCCCCAGCATTTT. Full variable domain (missing parts from reference TRBV19 and TRBJ1-5): DGGITQSPKYLFRKEGQNVTLSCEQNLNHDAMYWYRQDPGQGLRLIYYSQIVNDFQKGDIAEGYSVSREKKESFPLTVTSAQKNPTAFYLCASSRGTGGGQPQHFGDGTRLSIL.

The sample holds many counts of this clone. The chain recombines TRBV2 with TRBJ2-5, with D maybe TRBD2 (5 bases). Germline V CDR1 and CDR2: SNHLY, FYNNEI. The V end lost 4 bases, the J end lost 5 bases, and 14 bases lay between the germline ends. The CDR3 is made up of 14 amino acids. CDR3 sequence reads: CASSGPGIGETQYF. The CDR3 DNA is TGTGCCAGCAGTGGGCCGGGGATTGGTGAGACCCAGTACTTC.

The rearrangement links TRBV28 to TRBJ2-3; possible D gene TRBD1, 5 bases. V lost 3 bases and J 4 bases, leaving 14 bases between the germline ends. This CDR3 contains 15 residues. CDR1 is MDHEN and CDR2 is SYDVKM in the germline V gene. Here the CDR3 reads CASSLLSGNPDTQYF. The CDR3 DNA is TGTGCCAGCAGTTTGTTGTCAGGGAACCCAGATACGCAGTATTTT. Combining the CDR3 with reference TRBV28 and TRBJ2-3 gives the whole variable domain DVKVTQSSRYLVKRTGEKVFLECVQDMDHENMFWYRQDPGLGLRLIYFSYDVKMKEKGDIPEGYSVSREKKERFSLILESASTNQTSMYLCASSLLSGNPDTQYFGPGTRLTVL.

This rearrangement joins TRBV7-2 to TRBJ1-5; a possible D gene is TRBD1 (6 bases). CDR3 length: 16 residues. CDR1 and CDR2 (germline): SGHTA, FQGNSA. V lost 2 bases, J lost 4 bases, and 15 bases lay in between. As DNA, the CDR3 is TGTGCCAGCAGCTTACTGCCAGGGGTTTCGAATCAGCCCCAGCATTTT. Protein sequence: CASSLLPGVSNQPQHF.

J is TRBJ2-2 and V is TRBV10-3, with D tentatively TRBD2 (6 bases). The CDR3 has 14 amino acids. The germline V gene has CDR1 ENHRY and CDR2 SYGVKD. Trimming left V 9 bases short and J 2 bases short, with 13 bases between. This chain's CDR3 is CAIRVAGNTGELFF. The CDR3 DNA sequence: TGTGCCATTAGGGTGGCGGGAAACACCGGGGAGCTGTTTTTT.

This clone was seen only a few times. This chain connects TRBV28 to TRBJ2-7; 9 bases align to TRBD2. V was pared by 3 bases and J by 8 bases, with 14 bases of the junction left unmatched. Germline assignment: CDR1 MDHEN and CDR2 SYDVKM. The CDR3 is 16 amino acids. The CDR3 here is CASSLFSGSRTPKQYF. CDR3 sequence (DNA): TGTGCCAGCAGTTTGTTTAGCGGGAGTAGGACCCCCAAGCAGTACTTC.

This chain connects TRBV5-5 to TRBJ2-1; perhaps TRBD1 as D (6 bases). This CDR3 contains 15 residues. Trimming took 2 bases from V and 5 from J, leaving 14 bases between them. The germline V gene has CDR1 SGHKS and CDR2 YYEKEE (reference sequence). The CDR3 sequence is CASSFLRAGDNEQFF. The CDR3 DNA sequence: TGTGCCAGCAGCTTCTTAAGAGCAGGGGACAATGAGCAGTTCTTC.

The CDR3 loop reads CASRKRYGYTF. The CDR3 DNA follows: TGTGCCAGCAGAAAACGGTATGGCTACACCTTC. J is TRBJ1-2 and V is TRBV6-4, with D uncertain. The CDR3 loop spans 11 amino acids. Germline V CDR1 and CDR2: MRHNA, SNTAGT. V shed 6 bases and J shed 5 bases, with 7 bases lying between them.

The rearrangement links TRBV5-6 to TRBJ2-2; the D gene is possibly TRBD2 (5 bases). V gave up 4 bases and J gave up 1 base, with 20 bases separating them. The CDR3 covers 18 residues. Germline assignment: CDR1 SGHDT and CDR2 YYEEEE. The CDR3 reads CASSPDPAGVLNTGELFF. The CDR3 DNA sequence: TGTGCCAGCAGCCCGGACCCGGCGGGCGTCCTGAACACCGGGGAGCTGTTTTTT.

In its sample, this clone was seen once. The rearrangement joins TRBV28 to TRBJ1-2, with D perhaps TRBD1 (5 bases). V was trimmed by 4 bases and J by 6 bases, leaving 18 bases between them. CDR1 is MDHEN, CDR2 SYDVKM, per germline. This CDR3 has 15 residues. In DNA, the CDR3 is TGTGCCAGCAGTTCCTCTGGGGCAGGTCTCCATGGCTACACCTTC. Translation gives CASSSSGAGLHGYTF.

This clone was seen repeatedly, ten times or more. The CDR3 DNA reads as TGTGCCAGCAGCTTAGGAGCAGGGGGAGGCTATCAGCCCCAGCATTTT. Translated: CASSLGAGGGYQPQHF. The rearrangement joins TRBV7-8 to TRBJ1-5; 7 nucleotides match TRBD1. This CDR3 region has 16 residues. V dropped 1 base and J dropped 5; count of bases not matched to a gene: 8. Germline CDR1 SGHVS, CDR2 FQNEAQ. The whole variable domain, remainder taken from reference TRBV7-8 and TRBJ1-5, is GAGVSQSPRYKVAKRGQDVALRCDPISGHVSLFWYQQALGQGPEFLTYFQNEAQLDKSGLPSDRFFAERPEGSVSTLKIQRTQQEDSAVYLCASSLGAGGGYQPQHFGDGTRLSIL.

The chain joins TRBV30 to TRBJ2-1; tentatively, D is TRBD1 (6 bases). Per the germline V gene, CDR1 is GTSNPN and CDR2 is SVGIG (reference sequence). The germline V and J ends were trimmed by 2 bases and 12 bases, with 17 bases remaining between them. The CDR3 is 13 amino acids. CDR3 coding DNA: TGTGCCTGGAGTCTGCTAGGGGGTCAGGGGCAGTTCTTC. Its protein product is CAWSLLGGQGQFF.

The V gene is TRBV6-5, the J gene TRBJ2-1; a weak D match, TRBD1 (5 bases). The CDR3 totals 14 residues. With 2 bases removed from V and 6 bases from J, the gap between germline ends came to 11 bases. The germline CDR1 and CDR2 sequences are MNHEY and SVGAGI. CDR3 residues: CASSYRGPTNEQFF. CDR3 nucleotides: TGTGCCAGCAGTTACAGGGGCCCCACCAATGAGCAGTTCTTC.

This rearrangement joins TRBV10-3 to TRBJ1-5; perhaps TRBD1 as D (5 bases). Germline-derived CDR1 and CDR2 are ENHRY and SYGVKD. With 10 bases removed from V and 3 bases from J, the gap between germline ends came to 10 bases. This CDR3 region has 12 residues. The CDR3 nucleotides read TGTGCCACCTCAGGGCCCAATCAGCCCCAGCATTTT. It translates to CATSGPNQPQHF.

The chain recombines TRBV6-5 with TRBJ1-4, with 8 bases fitting TRBD1. The CDR3 runs 15 residues. J lost 3 bases, V lost 5 bases, and 5 bases had no gene match. The V gene's germline CDR1 is MNHEY and CDR2 SVGAGI. The CDR3 spells CASSQPGQANEKLFF. The CDR3 DNA follows: TGTGCCAGCAGTCAACCGGGACAGGCTAATGAAAAACTGTTTTTT.

The chain has TRBV28 and TRBJ1-1, with D possibly matching TRBD1 (5 bases). Germline V gene sequence: CDR1 MDHEN, CDR2 SYDVKM. V dropped 5 bases and J dropped 4 bases, with 11 bases sitting between them. This CDR3 is 13 amino acids long. CDR3 residues: CASSGTQATEAFF. The CDR3 bases are TGTGCCAGCAGTGGTACACAGGCCACTGAAGCTTTCTTT.

This clone was picked up a small number of times. This rearrangement joins TRBV7-2 to TRBJ2-3; no clear D. The CDR3 consists of 13 residues. The germline V and J ends were trimmed by 5 bases and 4 bases, with 10 bases remaining between them. In germline, CDR1 is SGHTA, CDR2 FQGNSA. CDR3 protein: CASSPNNADTQYF. The DNA for the CDR3 is TGTGCCAGCAGCCCAAATAATGCAGATACGCAGTATTTT.

The chain combines TRBV29-1 with TRBJ2-5, with D perhaps matching TRBD2 (5 bases). Looked up from germline, CDR1 is SQVTM and CDR2 is ANQGSEA. The CDR3 extends over 15 amino acids. V lost 8 bases and J lost 5, with 24 bases in between. In nucleotides, the CDR3 is TGCAGCTCCAAAGGGAGTCCCGGCGGGCGGGAGACCCAGTACTTC. This translates into CSSKGSPGGRETQYF. The variable domain in full, with the rest retrieved from reference TRBV29-1 and TRBJ2-5, is SAVISQKPSRDICQRGTSLTIQCQVDSQVTMMFWYRQQPGQSLTLIATANQGSEATYESGFVIDKFPISRPNLTFSTLTVSNMSPEDSSIYLCSSKGSPGGRETQYFGPGTRLLVL.